The 32 T cell receptor beta chains reported below all come from one sample, sequenced in a study of T cells after yellow fever vaccination. A single record per CDR3 protein comes from TCRdb applying MiXCR to the 5' RACE reads. The sample includes 200,000 or so distinct CDR3 sequences, roughly 6.3% seen only once; the top ten take 1.1%. The specimen comprised CD4+ T cells sorted from PBMCs, sampled on the day of the yellow fever booster vaccination. All receptors come from a man aged 25 to 40 who received the YFV17D yellow fever vaccine.

The chain employs TRBV7-6 and TRBJ2-1; 11 bases are shared with TRBD2. The CDR3 is made up of 16 amino acids. Germline values: CDR1 SGHVS, CDR2 FNYEAQ. After removal of 5 bases from V and 7 bases from J, the junction contained 10 bases not matched to a gene. The CDR3 loop is CASSKEGTSGLNEQFF. DNA of the CDR3: TGTGCCAGCAGCAAGGAAGGGACTAGCGGTCTGAATGAGCAGTTCTTC.

The sample holds a few counts of this clonotype. The V call is TRBV20-1, the J call TRBJ2-5; 8 bases align to TRBD2. V gave up 0 bases and J gave up 5 bases; unmatched junction bases: 17. CDR3 size: 18 residues. Germline lookup yields CDR1 DFQATT and CDR2 SNEGSKA (reference sequence). CDR3 residues: CSARDASGSWGRKETQYF. The CDR3 DNA follows: TGCAGTGCTAGAGATGCGAGCGGGAGTTGGGGCCGAAAGGAGACCCAGTACTTC.

This clonotype was counted at least ten times. The chain joins TRBV7-9 to TRBJ1-1, with TRBD1 identical over 10 bases. The CDR3 has 16 residues. Looked up from germline, CDR1 is SEHNR and CDR2 is FQNEAQ (reference sequence). Germline trimming cut 5 bases from V and 1 base from J; bases unmatched to any gene: 7. DNA for the CDR3: TGTGCCAGCAGCCCCGGGACAGGGGCGGCGAACACTGAAGCTTTCTTT. Its translation is CASSPGTGAANTEAFF.

This clonotype appeared a few times. The V call is TRBV12-3 or TRBV12-4, the J call TRBJ2-2; D might be TRBD1 (6 bases). This CDR3 is 14 amino acids long. The germline V and J ends were trimmed by 6 bases and 1 base, with 9 bases remaining between them. Written as DNA, the CDR3 is TGTGCCAGCAGGATGGGACAGAACACCGGGGAGCTGTTTTTT. Translation: CASRMGQNTGELFF.

This clonotype was observed many times. The chain recombines TRBV4-3 with TRBJ2-1; 16 bases are shared with TRBD2. The CDR3 spans 14 residues. After removal of 6 bases from V and 10 bases from J, the junction contained 3 bases not matched to a gene. Germline V CDR1 and CDR2: LGHNA, YSLEER. CDR3 amino acids: CASRGLAGGDEQFF. The CDR3 region has the DNA TGCGCCAGCAGGGGACTAGCGGGAGGGGACGAGCAGTTCTTC.

This clonotype occurred many times. The V call is TRBV12-3 or TRBV12-4, the J call TRBJ2-5; TRBD1 agrees at 12 bases. V gave up 6 bases and J gave up 5 bases; unmatched junction bases: 10. The CDR3 runs 16 residues. The chain's CDR3 is CASSPGGTGGTETQYF. In DNA form, the CDR3 reads TGTGCCAGCAGCCCAGGGGGGACAGGGGGCACGGAGACCCAGTACTTC.

This chain joins TRBV6-5 and TRBJ2-7; either TRBD1 or TRBD2 may fit D (7 bases each). Trimming shortened V by 0 bases and J by 2 bases, and 14 bases separated the two germline ends. The CDR3 consists of 16 residues. CDR1 is MNHEY and CDR2 is SVGAGI in the germline V gene. CDR3 protein: CASSYSTRGGTYEQYF. The CDR3 nucleotides read TGTGCCAGCAGTTACTCGACCAGGGGGGGCACCTACGAGCAGTACTTC.

This clonotype occurred many times. This chain joins TRBV20-1 and TRBJ2-7; TRBD2 matches 14 bases. Germline CDR1 and CDR2: DFQATT and SNEGSKA (reference sequence). V lost 6 bases, J lost 1 base, and 5 bases stayed unmatched. The CDR3 length is 15 residues. This chain's CDR3 is CSAGTSGSGSYEQYF. The CDR3 bases are TGCAGTGCCGGGACTAGCGGGAGCGGGTCCTACGAGCAGTACTTC.

This clonotype was observed a handful of times. This rearrangement joins TRBV15 to TRBJ1-5; D may be TRBD1 (5 bases). V lost 3 bases, J lost 3 bases, and 9 bases lay in between. Germline V gene data show CDR1 as LNHNV and CDR2 as YYDKDF (reference sequence). There are 14 residues in the CDR3. The CDR3 is CATSSSGNNQPQHF. CDR3 DNA: TGTGCCACCAGCAGTTCAGGGAACAATCAGCCCCAGCATTTT. The complete variable domain, with remaining parts taken from reference TRBV15 and TRBJ1-5, reads DAMVIQNPRYQVTQFGKPVTLSCSQTLNHNVMYWYQQKSSQAPKLLFHYYDKDFNNEADTPDNFQSRRPNTSFCFLDIRSPGLGDTAMYLCATSSSGNNQPQHFGDGTRLSIL.

The table lists this clonotype with a few counts. The V gene is TRBV9, the J gene TRBJ2-3; 10 bases line up with TRBD2. CDR1 is SGDLS and CDR2 is YYNGEE in the germline V gene. This CDR3 has 17 amino acids. V was pared by 4 bases and J by 7 bases, with 15 bases of the junction left unmatched. The CDR3 here is CASSPRPTSGNSHTQYF. CDR3 in DNA: TGTGCCAGCAGCCCCCGCCCTACTAGCGGGAATTCACATACGCAGTATTTT.

This clonotype has only one observation. A much more abundant neighbour one base away suggests this may be a read error. The chain is built from TRBV7-2 and TRBJ2-5; 7 nucleotides match TRBD2. CDR1 is SGHTA and CDR2 is FQGNSA in the germline V gene. The V gene end was trimmed by 4 bases and the J gene end by 5 bases; junction bases not matched to a gene: 4. CDR3 length equals 13 residues. The CDR3 here is CASSWGGHETQYF. CDR3 DNA: TGTGCCAGCAGCTGGGGAGGGCACGAGACCCAGTACTTC.

This chain links TRBV28 with TRBJ2-2; possibly TRBD1 for D (5 bases). Trimming left V 7 bases short and J 5 bases short, with 17 bases between. Germline values: CDR1 MDHEN, CDR2 SYDVKM. The CDR3 spans 15 residues. DNA for the CDR3: TGTGCCAGCACTTTGGGGCTGTGGCAGACCGGGGAGCTGTTTTTT. As protein: CASTLGLWQTGELFF. Variable domain in full (rest from reference TRBV28 and TRBJ2-2): DVKVTQSSRYLVKRTGEKVFLECVQDMDHENMFWYRQDPGLGLRLIYFSYDVKMKEKGDIPEGYSVSREKKERFSLILESASTNQTSMYLCASTLGLWQTGELFFGEGSRLTVL.

This clonotype has just a few counts. The chain is built from TRBV25-1 and TRBJ1-6; 11 bases agree with TRBD1. This CDR3 region has 16 residues. Germline values: CDR1 MGHDK, CDR2 SYGVNS. V lost 6 bases to trimming and J lost 6 bases; unmatched junction nucleotides: 7. CDR3: CASRAWDRGVNSPLHF. In DNA form, the CDR3 reads TGTGCCAGCAGGGCCTGGGACAGGGGGGTTAATTCACCCCTCCACTTT.

This clonotype was picked up many times. The J gene is TRBJ2-1, the V gene TRBV7-2; no clear D. Germline CDR1 SGHTA, CDR2 FQGNSA. The ends were cut back, 2 bases at V and 4 bases at J, with 12 bases in the middle. The CDR3 has 15 amino acids. The CDR3 DNA follows: TGTGCCAGCAGCTTACAGGCGTTGAAGTACAATGAGCAGTTCTTC. Protein: CASSLQALKYNEQFF.

The J gene is TRBJ2-1, the V gene TRBV24-1; 11 bases agree with TRBD1. From germline, CDR1 is KGHDR and CDR2 SFDVKD. The CDR3 covers 15 residues. The V gene end was trimmed by 7 bases and the J gene end by 15 bases; junction bases not matched to a gene: 16. CDR3 in amino acids: CATSGAGQGVSSPFF. The CDR3 nucleotides are TGTGCCACCAGCGGGGCGGGACAGGGGGTTAGTTCTCCGTTCTTC.

This clonotype was counted ten times or more. The CDR3 coding sequence is TGTGCCAGCAAGGAGACGGGACCCTACAATGAGCAGTTCTTC. The encoded protein is CASKETGPYNEQFF. V and J are TRBV2 and TRBJ2-1, with D perhaps TRBD1 or TRBD2 (5 bases each). The CDR3 has 14 amino acids. Germline-derived CDR1 and CDR2 are SNHLY and FYNNEI. Trimming took 7 bases from V and 2 from J, leaving 12 bases between them.

This clonotype has ten or more counts. The chain uses TRBV5-1 and TRBJ2-4; no clear D gene. The V and J ends lost 3 bases and 3 bases respectively, with 10 bases between them. This CDR3 contains 14 residues. CDR1 is SGHRS and CDR2 is YFSETQ in the germline V gene. Here the CDR3 DNA reads TGCGCCAGCAGCTCCGTGGCAGGCAAAAACATTCAGTACTTC. The encoded protein is CASSSVAGKNIQYF.

As for this clonotype: A junction boundary mismatches the germline segment, possibly from a read error. V usage is TRBV10-3 and J usage is TRBJ1-2, with D possibly TRBD1 on 6 matching bases. This CDR3 is 15 amino acids long. CDR1 and CDR2 (germline): ENHRY, SYGVKD. This CDR3 is CAITLGDKLKTSMAF. The CDR3 DNA reads TGTGCCATCACCCTAGGGGACAAGCTTAAGACGTCCATGGCCTTC.

This clonotype was recorded many times. The J gene is TRBJ2-7, the V gene TRBV6-5, with D unclear. The V gene lost 7 bases and the J gene lost 6 bases, with 19 bases spanning the gap. The germline CDR1 and CDR2 sequences are MNHEY and SVGAGI. There are 14 residues in the CDR3. For the CDR3, the DNA is TGTGCCAGCACAACCCGTAACGGGCGCAGCGAGCAGTACTTC. It specifies CASTTRNGRSEQYF.

This clonotype was picked up a small number of times. J is TRBJ2-5 and V is TRBV7-2; possibly TRBD2 for D (5 bases). In germline, CDR1 is SGHTA, CDR2 FQGNSA. This CDR3 region has 14 residues. Trimming took off 5 bases at V and 7 bases at J, with 17 bases between the two ends. The CDR3 spells CASSPRGSRGTQYF. CDR3 bases: TGTGCCAGCAGCCCCCGGGGTAGCAGAGGGACCCAGTACTTC.

This clonotype was seen repeatedly, ten times or more. The rearrangement links TRBV11-3 to TRBJ1-1; D remains unclear. CDR3 size: 13 residues. From germline, CDR1 is SGHNT and CDR2 YENEEA. V was shortened by 2 bases and J by 3 bases, with 7 bases between the two germline ends. CDR3 protein: CASSLNRYTEAFF. In DNA form, the CDR3 reads TGTGCCAGCAGCTTAAACAGATACACTGAAGCTTTCTTT.

In this sample, this clonotype turned up a few times. This chain joins TRBV5-1 and TRBJ1-1; 7 positions agree with TRBD1. The CDR3 has 13 residues. Germline CDR1 SGHRS, CDR2 YFSETQ. V was pared by 5 bases and J by 7 bases, with 8 bases of the junction left unmatched. Here the CDR3 reads CASSLTGYGEAFF. DNA for the CDR3: TGCGCCAGCAGTCTGACAGGGTACGGTGAAGCTTTCTTT.

The chain links TRBV7-2 to TRBJ2-3, with TRBD2 matching 7 bases. The germline gives CDR1 SGHTA, CDR2 FQGNSA. Trimming took 4 bases from V and 5 from J; bases not matched to a gene: 6. The length of the CDR3 is 14 residues. CDR3 nucleotides: TGTGCCAGCAGCTCGCGACTAGCTGTAGATACGCAGTATTTT. This translates into CASSSRLAVDTQYF.

This clonotype has more than one count but fewer than ten. The chain carries TRBV3-1 and TRBJ2-7; 11 nucleotides align to TRBD2. The germline V gene encodes CDR1 LGHDT and CDR2 YNNKEL (reference sequence). This CDR3 spans 15 amino acids. V lost 5 bases, J lost 3 bases, and 6 bases stayed unmatched. CDR3 nucleotides: TGTGCCAGCAGCGAGTCCGGGACTAGCGGCTACGAGCAGTACTTC. Protein: CASSESGTSGYEQYF.

This clonotype was recorded at least ten times. The chain combines TRBV7-2 with TRBJ2-3, with 7 bases identical to TRBD2. The CDR3 extends over 17 amino acids. The germline V gene has CDR1 SGHTA and CDR2 FQGNSA. The junction had 13 bases not matched to a gene; V was cut back by 1 base and J by 6 bases. CDR3 in amino acids: CASSLGPQGAGVDTQYF. The CDR3 nucleotides are TGTGCCAGCAGCTTAGGGCCCCAAGGGGCGGGAGTGGATACGCAGTATTTT. Full variable domain (missing parts from reference TRBV7-2 and TRBJ2-3): GAGVSQSPSNKVTEKGKDVELRCDPISGHTALYWYRQSLGQGLEFLIYFQGNSAPDKSGLPSDRFSAERTGGSVSTLTIQRTQQEDSAVYLCASSLGPQGAGVDTQYFGPGTRLTVL.

This clonotype was detected ten times or more. This sequence joins TRBV28 and TRBJ2-1; D unresolved. Germline V gene sequence: CDR1 MDHEN, CDR2 SYDVKM. The CDR3 contains 13 residues. Trimming pared 5 bases from V and 8 bases from J, leaving 13 bases between. CDR3 bases: TGTGCCAGCAGTCTTAGATTAGCCCATGAGCAGTTCTTC. Translation gives CASSLRLAHEQFF.

The rearrangement joins TRBV14 to TRBJ2-2; D remains unclear. Trimming took 2 bases from V and 1 from J, leaving 8 bases between them. Germline V lookup: CDR1 SGHDN, CDR2 FVKESK. The CDR3 runs to 15 residues. The CDR3 reads CASSQKPGNTGELFF. CDR3 sequence (DNA): TGTGCCAGCAGCCAAAAGCCAGGGAACACCGGGGAGCTGTTTTTT.

This clonotype was found a few times. The V gene is TRBV29-1, the J gene TRBJ1-4; D possibly corresponds to TRBD1 (6 bases). This CDR3 spans 14 amino acids. V lost 4 bases to trimming and J lost 8 bases, with 17 bases between them. Germline lookup yields CDR1 SQVTM and CDR2 ANQGSEA. CDR3 loop: CSVAPEGVSEKLFF. In DNA form, the CDR3 reads TGCAGCGTTGCCCCCGAGGGGGTAAGCGAAAAACTGTTTTTT.

The V and J genes are TRBV5-1 and TRBJ2-3; a possible D gene is TRBD1 (5 bases). CDR1 is SGHRS and CDR2 is YFSETQ in the germline V gene. Trimming cost V 1 base and J 0 bases, with 9 bases left between them. The CDR3 is made up of 15 amino acids. The CDR3 bases are TGCGCCAGCAGCTTGAGGGGCCAGAGCACAGATACGCAGTATTTT. This gives the protein CASSLRGQSTDTQYF.

This clonotype was recorded at least ten times. The chain links TRBV20-1 to TRBJ1-5, with D maybe TRBD1 (6 bases). The V end was cut by 6 bases, the J end by 0 bases, with 9 bases between. The CDR3 extends over 13 amino acids. Germline V gene lookup returns CDR1 DFQATT and CDR2 SNEGSKA (reference sequence). The CDR3 bases are TGCAGTGCACTGGGACATAGCAATCAGCCCCAGCATTTT. Translating it yields CSALGHSNQPQHF.

This clonotype was counted at least ten times. The chain recombines TRBV20-1 with TRBJ2-1; no reliable D call. V lost 3 bases and J 9 bases, leaving 12 bases between the germline ends. Germline values: CDR1 DFQATT, CDR2 SNEGSKA (reference sequence). The CDR3 runs to 12 residues. The CDR3 DNA follows: TGCAGTGCTAGCGGTTGGCCGGGTGAGCAGTTCTTC. This sequence encodes CSASGWPGEQFF.

This clonotype was found many times. The chain carries TRBV4-2 and TRBJ2-7; the match to TRBD2 covers 7 bases. The CDR3 contains 12 residues. CDR1 and CDR2 (germline): LGHNA, YNFKEQ. Trimming at V came to 7 bases and at J to 6 bases, leaving 6 bases not matched to a gene. The CDR3 region has the DNA TGTGCCAGCATGGGGGGGGAAGGCGAGCAGTACTTC. It codes for CASMGGEGEQYF.